This T cell receptor beta chain stems from a study of blood T cell repertoires in COVID-19. Assay used: immunoSEQ multiplex PCR; TCRdb lists only in-frame clones, some missing. The sample has 40,000 to 50,000 clones, roughly 91% seen once. Looked up from germline, CDR1 is KGHDR and CDR2 is SFDVKD. There are 11 residues in the CDR3. V lost 4 bases and J 4 bases, leaving 3 bases between the germline ends. Material for sequencing was peripheral blood. This receptor was taken from a man aged 50 or older with active COVID-19. J is TRBJ2-5 and V is TRBV24-1; D is unresolved. CDR3 sequence: CATSEAETQYF. The CDR3 DNA is TGTGCCACCAGTGAAGCAGAGACCCAGTACTTC.